Shown below are 9 T cell receptor beta chains from a single sample sequenced in a study of patients and donors after allogeneic stem cell transplantation. TCRdb re-called the RT-PCR reads with MiXCR, one entry per CDR3 protein. The data show around 82,000 distinct CDR3 sequences, approximately 5.2% seen once. Input material: blood, either unsorted or a sorted T cell fraction (not recorded which). All receptors come from a human donor who was either an allogeneic HSCT recipient or a stem cell or donor lymphocyte infusion donor (not recorded which). It is not recorded whose cells these are; they may come from a transplant donor.

This clonotype has ten or more counts. V is TRBV28 and J is TRBJ1-2; 7 bases line up with TRBD1. Germline CDR1 MDHEN, CDR2 SYDVKM. The V segment lost 8 bases and the J segment 4 bases; nucleotides outside the gene matches: 7. This CDR3 spans 13 amino acids. CDR3 nucleotides: TGTGCCAGCCTCAGGGGGTCTTTCTATGGCTACACCTTC. Translation: CASLRGSFYGYTF.

This clonotype has at least ten counts. The chain employs TRBV11-2 and TRBJ2-1; tentative D call: TRBD1 (7 bases). The CDR3 is made up of 15 amino acids. V dropped 4 bases and J dropped 4 bases, with 14 bases sitting between them. CDR1 and CDR2 (germline): SGHAT, FQNNGV. Written as DNA, the CDR3 is TGTGCCAGCAGCTCGGGGGACAGACAGTACAATGAGCAGTTCTTC. Its translation: CASSSGDRQYNEQFF.

The table lists this clonotype with many counts. The chain links TRBV11-2 to TRBJ2-5, with D perhaps matching TRBD1 (6 bases). This CDR3 region has 16 residues. V dropped 1 base and J dropped 2 bases, with 14 bases sitting between them. Germline V gives CDR1 SGHAT, CDR2 FQNNGV. The CDR3 reads CASSLVGAGPQETQYF. The CDR3 nucleotides are TGTGCCAGCAGCTTAGTGGGGGCAGGACCGCAAGAGACCCAGTACTTC.

The chain employs TRBV5-4 and TRBJ1-5, with D uncertain. The CDR3 is made up of 15 amino acids. V lost 8 bases and J 4 bases, leaving 19 bases between the germline ends. Germline CDR1 and CDR2: SGHNT and YYREEE (reference sequence). The CDR3 is CARPKGVPPNQPQHF. DNA for the CDR3: TGTGCCAGACCGAAAGGTGTGCCCCCAAATCAGCCCCAGCATTTT.

Comments on this clonotype: A much larger clone lies one base from this, so it may be a read error. This CDR3 is missing its conserved last phenylalanine or tryptophan, likely due to a read error. The V call is TRBV3-1, the J call TRBJ2-3; no definite D call. The CDR3 sequence is 13 residues long. CDR1 LGHDT and CDR2 YNNKEL come from the germline V gene (reference sequence). Trimming shortened V by 6 bases and J by 5 bases, and 12 bases separated the two germline ends. CDR3 sequence: CASSALPGDTQYS. For the CDR3, the DNA is TGTGCCAGCAGTGCCCTACCCGGAGATACGCAGTATTCT.

This clonotype was counted ten times or more. J is TRBJ2-7 and V is TRBV19, with D possibly being TRBD1 (6 bases). Per the germline V gene, CDR1 is LNHDA and CDR2 is SQIVND (reference sequence). The CDR3 contains 14 residues. The germline V and J ends were trimmed by 3 bases and 4 bases, with 13 bases remaining between them. The DNA for the CDR3 is TGTGCCAGTAGTATTCAGGGGCGCTTTTACGAGCAGTACTTC. It encodes CASSIQGRFYEQYF.

This clonotype was seen at least ten times. The chain is built from TRBV5-1 and TRBJ2-3; TRBD2 matches 15 bases. CDR1 is SGHRS and CDR2 is YFSETQ in the germline V gene. The CDR3 totals 17 residues. The J segment lost 2 bases and the V segment lost 4 bases, leaving 5 bases of the junction unmatched. This CDR3 reads CASSPGLAGGNTDTQYF. CDR3 bases: TGCGCCAGCAGCCCGGGACTAGCGGGAGGTAACACAGATACGCAGTATTTT.

V gene TRBV2 combines with J gene TRBJ2-2, with 7 bases identical to TRBD1. V shed 6 bases, J shed 6 bases, and the junction held 7 bases outside the gene matches. CDR1 is SNHLY, CDR2 FYNNEI, per germline. The CDR3 sequence is 14 residues long. The chain's CDR3 is CASRETGTAGELFF. CDR3 DNA sequence: TGTGCCAGCAGGGAGACAGGGACGGCCGGGGAGCTGTTTTTT.

This clonotype was observed a handful of times. V and J are TRBV20-1 and TRBJ2-1, with 9 bases that match TRBD2. Germline CDR1 and CDR2: DFQATT and SNEGSKA (reference sequence). The CDR3 contains 14 residues. The CDR3 here is CSADGGRALNEQFF. The CDR3 bases are TGCAGCGCGGACGGCGGGAGGGCCCTCAATGAGCAGTTCTTC.